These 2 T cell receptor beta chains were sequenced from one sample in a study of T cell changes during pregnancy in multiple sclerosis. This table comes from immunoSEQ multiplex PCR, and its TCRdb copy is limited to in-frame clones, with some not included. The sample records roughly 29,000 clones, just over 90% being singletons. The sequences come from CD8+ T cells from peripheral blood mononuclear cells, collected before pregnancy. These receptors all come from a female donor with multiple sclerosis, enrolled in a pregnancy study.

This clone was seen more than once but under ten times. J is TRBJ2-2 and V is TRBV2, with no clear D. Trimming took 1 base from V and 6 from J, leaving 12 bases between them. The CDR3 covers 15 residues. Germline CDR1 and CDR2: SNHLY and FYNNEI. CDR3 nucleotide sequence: TGTGCCAGCAGTGAAGGAGTAGTTGCGCCCGGGGAGCTGTTTTTT. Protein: CASSEGVVAPGELFF.

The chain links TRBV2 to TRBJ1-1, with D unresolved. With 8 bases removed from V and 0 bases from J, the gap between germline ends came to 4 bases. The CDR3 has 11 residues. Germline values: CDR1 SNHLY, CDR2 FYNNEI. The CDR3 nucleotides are TGTGCCAGCCCGGTGAACACTGAAGCTTTCTTT. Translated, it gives CASPVNTEAFF.